A single sample is the source of the 13 T cell receptor beta chains below, sequenced in a study of blood T cells in healthy people across ages. It was with a sample-barcoded 5' primer and a J-beta primer mix that a second PCR of about 6 to 12 cycles was run. TCRdb fed the 5' RACE reads into MiXCR, producing one record per CDR3 protein. The sample shows about 1.6 million distinct CDR3 sequences, almost 35% of them seen only once. The sequenced sample was blood. These TCRs come from a woman aged 25 to 39 in good health.

This clonotype showed up just a few times. The CDR3 DNA reads as TGCGCCAGCAGACCAGGACAGGGGGCCTACTATGGCTACACCTTC. This codes for CASRPGQGAYYGYTF. The rearrangement links TRBV5-1 to TRBJ1-2; 11 bases line up with TRBD1. The J segment lost 3 bases and the V segment lost 5 bases, leaving 6 bases of the junction unmatched. This CDR3 region has 15 residues. CDR1 is SGHRS, CDR2 YFSETQ, per germline. Together with reference TRBV5-1 and TRBJ1-2, the CDR3 gives the full variable domain: KAGVTQTPRYLIKTRGQQVTLSCSPISGHRSVSWYQQTPGQGLQFLFEYFSETQRNKGNFPGRFSGRQFSNSRSEMNVSTLELGDSALYLCASRPGQGAYYGYTFGSGTRLTVV.

This clonotype was recorded a few times. This rearrangement joins TRBV3-1 to TRBJ2-7; 11 nucleotides align to TRBD2. CDR1 is LGHDT and CDR2 is YNNKEL in the germline V gene (reference sequence). V was clipped by 2 bases and J by 7 bases; unmatched bases: 10. The CDR3 is 16 residues long. CDR3 coding DNA: TGTGCCAGCAGCCAACCGGGACTAGCGGATCCCGGGGAGCAGTACTTC. It specifies CASSQPGLADPGEQYF.

In its sample, this clonotype was seen many times. An end of the junction differs from the germline gene, which may be a read error. V gene TRBV5-1 combines with J gene TRBJ2-7; TRBD1 agrees at 12 bases. The CDR3 totals 14 residues. The V gene's germline CDR1 is SGHRS and CDR2 YFSETQ. The CDR3 loop reads CASSPGTGGHEQYF. CDR3 DNA sequence: TGTGCCAGCAGCCCAGGGACAGGGGGCCACGAGCAGTACTTC.

The gene calls are TRBV27 and TRBJ2-3; 12 bases align to TRBD2. CDR1 and CDR2 from the germline V gene are MNHEY and SMNVEV (reference sequence). The junction had 21 bases not matched to a gene; V was cut back by 4 bases and J by 7 bases. The CDR3 totals 20 residues. CDR3 coding DNA: TGTGCCAGCAGTTCATCGCCTACAATAGCTAGCGGGAGGGTTAGAAATACGCAGTATTTT. Protein sequence: CASSSSPTIASGRVRNTQYF.

This sequence joins TRBV5-1 and TRBJ2-6; possibly TRBD1 or TRBD2 for D (6 bases each). Trimming took off 0 bases at V and 2 bases at J, with 9 bases between the two ends. The CDR3 is 16 amino acids. CDR1 SGHRS and CDR2 YFSETQ come from the germline V gene. CDR3 amino acids: CASSLEGGTGANVLTF. CDR3 DNA: TGCGCCAGCAGCTTGGAGGGGGGCACTGGGGCCAACGTCCTGACTTTC. Looking up the rest from reference TRBV5-1 and TRBJ2-6 gives the full variable domain: KAGVTQTPRYLIKTRGQQVTLSCSPISGHRSVSWYQQTPGQGLQFLFEYFSETQRNKGNFPGRFSGRQFSNSRSEMNVSTLELGDSALYLCASSLEGGTGANVLTFGAGSRLTVL.

This chain uses TRBV7-3 with TRBJ2-1; 9 bases map to TRBD2. The CDR3 runs 17 residues. V lost 5 bases and J lost 2; bases outside the gene matches: 10. CDR1 SGHTA and CDR2 FQGTGA come from the germline V gene. The CDR3 DNA is TGTGCCAGCAGCCTACCCTCAGCGGGGGGCCCCTACAATGAGCAGTTCTTC. Encoded protein: CASSLPSAGGPYNEQFF. Based on the CDR3 plus reference TRBV7-3 and TRBJ2-1, the full variable domain is GAGVSQTPSNKVTEKGKYVELRCDPISGHTALYWYRQSLGQGPEFLIYFQGTGAADDSGLPNDRFFAVRPEGSVSTLKIQRTERGDSAVYLCASSLPSAGGPYNEQFFGPGTRLTVL.

In its sample, this clonotype was seen many times. V gene TRBV30 combines with J gene TRBJ1-2; D is perhaps TRBD1 (6 bases). This CDR3 has 13 residues. V lost 3 bases to trimming and J lost 5 bases, with 13 bases between them. Germline values: CDR1 GTSNPN, CDR2 SVGIG (reference sequence). The CDR3 spells CAWSVQGIYGYTF. CDR3 nucleotide sequence: TGTGCCTGGAGCGTACAGGGTATTTATGGCTACACCTTC.

This clonotype has ten or more counts. J is TRBJ2-7 and V is TRBV7-2; D unresolved. V lost 1 base and J 3 bases, leaving 7 bases between the germline ends. From germline, CDR1 is SGHTA and CDR2 FQGNSA. The CDR3 consists of 13 residues. CDR3 nucleotide sequence: TGTGCCAGCAGCTTAGGGAAAAACTACGAGCAGTACTTC. Its translation is CASSLGKNYEQYF.

For this clonotype: This may be a read error, as it is one base from a much larger clone. The chain has TRBV7-9 and TRBJ2-7, with D perhaps TRBD2 (6 bases). The germline V and J ends were trimmed by 5 bases and 5 bases, with 19 bases remaining between them. The length of the CDR3 is 15 residues. In germline, CDR1 is SEHNR, CDR2 FQNEAQ (reference sequence). This chain's CDR3 is CASSPLNGGVNEQYF. The CDR3 nucleotides are TGTGCCAGCAGCCCACTAAACGGCGGGGTAAACGAGCAGTACTTC.

This clonotype has more than one count but fewer than ten. The J gene is TRBJ2-1, the V gene TRBV5-1, with D unresolved. The CDR3 runs to 15 residues. Trimming shortened V by 2 bases and J by 9 bases, and 18 bases separated the two germline ends. Germline CDR1 SGHRS, CDR2 YFSETQ. The CDR3 region has the DNA TGCGCCAGCAGCTTAACGAACCCTGTGGGCGGTGAGCAGTTCTTC. The encoded protein is CASSLTNPVGGEQFF. Full variable domain (remainder filled in from reference TRBV5-1 and TRBJ2-1): KAGVTQTPRYLIKTRGQQVTLSCSPISGHRSVSWYQQTPGQGLQFLFEYFSETQRNKGNFPGRFSGRQFSNSRSEMNVSTLELGDSALYLCASSLTNPVGGEQFFGPGTRLTVL.

The rearrangement joins TRBV20-1 to TRBJ1-1; D gene unclear. The V and J ends lost 0 bases and 5 bases respectively, with 19 bases between them. There are 16 residues in the CDR3. The germline gives CDR1 DFQATT, CDR2 SNEGSKA (reference sequence). CDR3: CSARDGREGGRTEAFF. The DNA for the CDR3 is TGCAGTGCTAGAGACGGAAGGGAAGGAGGGAGAACTGAAGCTTTCTTT.

The chain employs TRBV10-3 and TRBJ1-6; 11 bases match TRBD1. This CDR3 comprises 13 residues. CDR1 is ENHRY, CDR2 SYGVKD, per germline. Trimming cost V 6 bases and J 8 bases; bases outside gene matches: 0. The DNA for the CDR3 is TGTGCCATCAGGGGACAGGGGGATTCACCCCTCCACTTT. Amino acids: CAIRGQGDSPLHF.

This clonotype has only a few counts. This chain uses TRBV6-1 with TRBJ2-5; D not certain. The J call may be mistaken, given a closer DNA end match to TRBJ2-7. Germline-derived CDR1 and CDR2 are MNHNS and SASEGT. This CDR3 is 12 amino acids long. CDR3 in amino acids: CASSYALLEQYF. The DNA for the CDR3 is TGTGCCAGCAGCTATGCCCTGCTCGAGCAGTACTTC.